This TCR beta chain was recorded in a study of CD8+CD57+ T cells in acquired aplastic anemia. Across the whole study: DNA recovered from sorted CD4+ and CD8+ cells had a mean of approximately 3.2 ug. Study findings and constraints: It was found that more than 25 CD8+ CDR3 sequences were shared between patients and controls.

Genomic DNA was employed as the template in profiling TCR beta VDJ and CDR3. TCRdb itself ran the reads through MiXCR, one entry per CDR3 protein. The sample shows 400,000 to 600,000 distinct CDR3 sequences, under 40% of them seen only once. Trimming removed 0 bases at V and 6 bases at J, with 8 bases between. The V gene's germline CDR1 is SGHAT and CDR2 FQNNGV. This CDR3 is built from 13 residues. Whoever was chosen for sequencing had shown CD8+CD57+ cell expansion by flow cytometry. As concerns this clonotype: Its antigen remains unidentified.

This chain connects TRBV11-2 to TRBJ1-1; D ambiguous. Source material: sorted CD4+, CD8+, or CD8+CD57+ T cells (not recorded which) from PBMCs. The TCR sequence derives from a human donor with aplastic anemia. This CDR3 reads CASSLEVAAEAFF. In DNA form, the CDR3 reads TGTGCCAGCAGCTTAGAAGTGGCCGCTGAAGCTTTCTTT.